The clone carrying this T cell receptor beta chain has more than one count but fewer than ten. What it binds is unknown. Assay: immunoSEQ multiplex PCR; the TCRdb copy retains only in-frame clones and omits some. The sample has over 110,000 clones, 85% to 95% seen once. The CDR3 is made up of 13 amino acids. Trimming removed 0 bases at V and 4 bases at J, with 7 bases between. Germline V gene lookup returns CDR1 GTSNPN and CDR2 SVGIG (reference sequence). The sample comes from a study of T cell responses to AZD1222 COVID-19 vaccine. Notes on the study in general: It should be noted that donors were predominantly white British and more often female, and clonal diversity was possibly underestimated. Nearly half of spike-specific TCRs reportedly target variant regions that are unmutated in the B.1.351 and B.1.1.7 variants.

The clonotype originates from an adult who had recovered from COVID-19. The chain couples TRBV30 to TRBJ1-3; unclear D gene. Sequencing used peripheral blood, obtained after recovery from COVID-19. The CDR3 DNA reads TGTGCCTGGAGTGTAAGGGAAGGAAACACCATATATTTT. Its translation: CAWSVREGNTIYF.